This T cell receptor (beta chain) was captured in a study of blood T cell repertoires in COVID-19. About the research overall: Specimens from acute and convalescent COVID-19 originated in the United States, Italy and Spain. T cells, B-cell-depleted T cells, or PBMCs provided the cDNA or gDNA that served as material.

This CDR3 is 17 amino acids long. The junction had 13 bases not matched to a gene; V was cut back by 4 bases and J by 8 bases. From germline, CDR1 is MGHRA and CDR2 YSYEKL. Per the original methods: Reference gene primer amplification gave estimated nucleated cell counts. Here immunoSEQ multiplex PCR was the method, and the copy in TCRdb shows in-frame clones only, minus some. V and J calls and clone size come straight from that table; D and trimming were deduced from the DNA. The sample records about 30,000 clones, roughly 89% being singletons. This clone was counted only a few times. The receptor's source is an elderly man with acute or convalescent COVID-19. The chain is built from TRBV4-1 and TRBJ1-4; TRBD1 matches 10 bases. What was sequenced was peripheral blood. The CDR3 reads CASSRSGTGALLEKLFF. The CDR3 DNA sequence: TGCGCCAGCAGCCGGTCCGGGACAGGGGCGCTATTAGAAAAACTGTTTTTT.